One T cell receptor beta chain is described in this entry. Its antigen is currently not known. Per-base qualities were not stored, and no clone one base away is much larger. The sample originates from a study of T cell repertoires in cytomegalovirus infection (dated by TCRdb to the late 2010s). Some background on the complete study: The peptide stimulations were aimed at well-studied HLA-B-restricted epitopes as well as recently identified HLA-C-restricted CMV epitopes, whose presentation resists viral immunomodulation. The HLA type of each donor mattered for the analysis, because public TCR beta signatures pointed to carriage of CMV infection along with the matching HLA type. Overall study results and their limits: Carriers of CMV infection plus the relevant HLA type were discriminated by the cumulative frequency of public TCR beta family members in the study cohort and in an independent roughly 320-donor cohort. The ex vivo response was dominated by HLA-C-restricted CMV-specific TCR beta clonotypes, and the single most frequent clonotype in two of eight donors was supplied by these HLA-C-restricted clonotypes.

Reading the label with the study, this specimen's treatment or condition is: in vitro stimulation with specific CMV peptide epitopes to enrich CMV-specific T cells. The CDR3, cysteine through phenylalanine, is 14 amino acids long. The entry retains the CDR3 DNA only, 42 bases that are in frame from base 1. The germline V end is reduced by 5 bases and the J end by 5 bases; junction bases left unmatched: 6. Sequencer: Illumina HiSeq 1500. The raw public reads went through TCRdb reprocessing: fastp at Q25, MiXCR clone calling, in-frame beta chains kept. Rows merge per CDR3 protein into single entries with the most common DNA and genes. In all, the sample holds 550,000 to 850,000 distinct CDR3 sequences, and around a third of those were seen once. The ten largest clones take up 18% of the sample.

The clonotype originates from a human donor in good health (CMV status not recorded). Some clones in this sample may be carry-over from other donors' samples. The sample consisted of cultured PBMCs, taken from culture after CMV antigen stimulation. The rearrangement combines TRBV12-3 or TRBV12-4 with TRBJ2-1, with 7 bases in between that match TRBD1. CDR3 sequence: CASSPGTVHNEQFF. The nucleotides read TGTGCCAGCAGTCCCGGGACAGTACACAATGAGCAGTTCTTC.